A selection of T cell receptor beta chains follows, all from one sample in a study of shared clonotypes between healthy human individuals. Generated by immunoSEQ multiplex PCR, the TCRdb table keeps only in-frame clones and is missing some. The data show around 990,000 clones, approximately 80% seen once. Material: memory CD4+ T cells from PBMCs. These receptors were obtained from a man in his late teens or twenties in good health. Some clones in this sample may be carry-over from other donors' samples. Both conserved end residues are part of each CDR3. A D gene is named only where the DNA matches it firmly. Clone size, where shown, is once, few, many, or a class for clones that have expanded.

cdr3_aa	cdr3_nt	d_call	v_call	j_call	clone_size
CAIGTQGEKLFF	TGTGCCATCGGGACACAAGGTGAAAAACTGTTTTTT	-	TRBV28	TRBJ1-4	-
CASTRTGESYGYTF	TGTGCCAGCACCAGGACAGGGGAAAGCTATGGCTACACCTTC	TRBD1	TRBV2	TRBJ1-2	-
CASSGLARNNEQFF	TGTGCCAGCAGCGGACTAGCGCGAAACAATGAGCAGTTCTTC	TRBD2	TRBV2	TRBJ2-1	-
CASSFLGAGQPQHF	TGTGCCAGCAGTTTCCTGGGCGCGGGGCAGCCCCAGCATTTT	-	TRBV7-2	TRBJ1-5	-
CASSLSRNQPQHF	TGTGCCAGCAGTTTGAGCAGAAATCAGCCCCAGCATTTT	-	TRBV27	TRBJ1-5	-
CASSWDRKSTDTQYF	TGTGCCAGCAGCTGGGACAGGAAAAGCACAGATACGCAGTATTTT	TRBD1	TRBV5-6	TRBJ2-3	-
CASSYRDRGGYEQYF	TGTGCCAGCAGTTACCGGGACAGGGGGGGGTACGAGCAGTACTTC	TRBD1	TRBV6-5	TRBJ2-7	-
CASSLAGRQRGYNEQFF	TGTGCCAGCAGCTTAGCGGGAAGGCAGCGAGGGTACAATGAGCAGTTCTTC	-	TRBV7-9	TRBJ2-1	few
CASSNKGEDDTQYF	TGTGCCAGCAGCAATAAGGGGGAGGACGATACGCAGTATTTT	-	TRBV21-1	TRBJ2-3	-
CAISRDGNNEQFF	TGTGCCATCAGTCGGGACGGAAACAATGAGCAGTTCTTC	-	TRBV10-3	TRBJ2-1	-
CASSPSWSRDEQYF	TGTGCCAGCTCACCAAGTTGGAGTCGGGACGAGCAGTACTTC	-	TRBV18	TRBJ2-7	-
CASSEGREGQPQHF	TGTGCCAGCAGTGAAGGCAGAGAGGGTCAGCCCCAGCATTTT	-	TRBV2	TRBJ1-5	-
CASSSNRLMSPYEQYF	TGTGCCAGCAGTTCCAATCGCCTAATGTCCCCCTACGAGCAGTACTTC	-	TRBV27	TRBJ2-7	-